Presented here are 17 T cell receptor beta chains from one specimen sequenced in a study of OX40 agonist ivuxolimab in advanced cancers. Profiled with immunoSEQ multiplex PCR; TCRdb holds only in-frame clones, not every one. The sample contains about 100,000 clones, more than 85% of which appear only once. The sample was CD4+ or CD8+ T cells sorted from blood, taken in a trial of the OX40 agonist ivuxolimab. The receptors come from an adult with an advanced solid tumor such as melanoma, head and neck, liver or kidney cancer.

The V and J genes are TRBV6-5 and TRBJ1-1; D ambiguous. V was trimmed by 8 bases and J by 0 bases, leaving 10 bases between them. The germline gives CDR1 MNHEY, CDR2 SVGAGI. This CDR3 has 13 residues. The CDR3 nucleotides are TGTGCCAGCCGGAGGGCGATGAACACTGAAGCTTTCTTT. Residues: CASRRAMNTEAFF.

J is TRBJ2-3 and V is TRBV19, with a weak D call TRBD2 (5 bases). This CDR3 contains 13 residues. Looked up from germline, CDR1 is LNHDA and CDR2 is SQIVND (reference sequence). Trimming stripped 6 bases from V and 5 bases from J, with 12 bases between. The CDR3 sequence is CASSRRLLDTQYF. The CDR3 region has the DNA TGTGCCAGTAGCAGGAGGTTATTAGATACGCAGTATTTT.

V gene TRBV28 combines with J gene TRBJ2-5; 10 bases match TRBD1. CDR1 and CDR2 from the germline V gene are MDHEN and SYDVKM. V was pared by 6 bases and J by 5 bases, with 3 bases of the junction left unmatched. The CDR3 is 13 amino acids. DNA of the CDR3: TGTGCCAGCAGGACAGGGGGCGCGGAGACCCAGTACTTC. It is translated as CASRTGGAETQYF.

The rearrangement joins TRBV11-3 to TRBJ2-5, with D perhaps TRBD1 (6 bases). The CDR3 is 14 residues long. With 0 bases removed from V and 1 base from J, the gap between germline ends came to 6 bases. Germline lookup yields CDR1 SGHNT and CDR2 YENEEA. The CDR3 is CASSLEDSQETQYF. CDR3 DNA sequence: TGTGCCAGCAGCTTAGAGGACAGCCAAGAGACCCAGTACTTC.

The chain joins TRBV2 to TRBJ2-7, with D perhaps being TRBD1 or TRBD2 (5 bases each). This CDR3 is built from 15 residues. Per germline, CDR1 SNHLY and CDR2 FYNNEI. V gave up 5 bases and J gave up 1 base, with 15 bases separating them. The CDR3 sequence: CASSSWDANSYEQYF. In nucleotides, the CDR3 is TGTGCCAGCAGTTCGTGGGACGCAAATTCCTACGAGCAGTACTTC. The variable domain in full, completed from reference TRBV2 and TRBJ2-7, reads EPEVTQTPSHQVTQMGQEVILRCVPISNHLYFYWYRQILGQKVEFLVSFYNNEISEKSEIFDDQFSVERPDGSNFTLKIRSTKLEDSAMYFCASSSWDANSYEQYFGPGTRLTVT.

CDR3 in DNA: TGCGCCAGCAGCCAAGCTAATATGGGTTTTAGCAATCAGCCCCAGCATTTT. Translating it yields CASSQANMGFSNQPQHF. This rearrangement joins TRBV4-1 to TRBJ1-5, with D hard to call. This CDR3 spans 17 amino acids. CDR1 is MGHRA, CDR2 YSYEKL, per germline. With 1 base removed from V and 0 bases from J, the gap between germline ends came to 13 bases.

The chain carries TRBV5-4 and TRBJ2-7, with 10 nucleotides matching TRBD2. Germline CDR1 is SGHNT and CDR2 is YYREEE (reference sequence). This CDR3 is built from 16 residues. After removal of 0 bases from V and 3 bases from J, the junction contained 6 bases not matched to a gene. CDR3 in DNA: TGTGCCAGCAGCTTGGGCCACGAGCGGGAGGGCTACGAGCAGTACTTC. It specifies CASSLGHEREGYEQYF.

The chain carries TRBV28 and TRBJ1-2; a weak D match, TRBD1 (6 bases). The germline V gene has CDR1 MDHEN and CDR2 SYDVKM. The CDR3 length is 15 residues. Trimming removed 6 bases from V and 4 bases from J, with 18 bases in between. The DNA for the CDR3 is TGTGCCAGCAGCGCTCCGCGACAGGTTAGCTATGGCTACACCTTC. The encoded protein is CASSAPRQVSYGYTF.

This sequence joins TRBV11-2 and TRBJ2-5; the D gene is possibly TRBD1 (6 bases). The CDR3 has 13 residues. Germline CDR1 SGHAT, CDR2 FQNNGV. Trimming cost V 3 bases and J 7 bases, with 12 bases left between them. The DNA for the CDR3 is TGTGCCAGCAGCTTCTCGGACAGTTCGACCCAGTACTTC. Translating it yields CASSFSDSSTQYF.

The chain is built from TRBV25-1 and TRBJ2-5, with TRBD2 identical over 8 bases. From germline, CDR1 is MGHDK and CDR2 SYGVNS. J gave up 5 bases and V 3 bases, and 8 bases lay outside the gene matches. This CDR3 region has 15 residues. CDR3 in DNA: TGTGCCAGCAGTGACATAGCGGGAACAGGGGAGACCCAGTACTTC. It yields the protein CASSDIAGTGETQYF.

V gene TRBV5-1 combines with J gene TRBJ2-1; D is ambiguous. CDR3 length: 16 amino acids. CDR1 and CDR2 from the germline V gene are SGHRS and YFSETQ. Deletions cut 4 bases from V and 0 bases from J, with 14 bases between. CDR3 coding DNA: TGCGCCAGCAGCGCTTTAACCCCGAGCTCCTACAATGAGCAGTTCTTC. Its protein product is CASSALTPSSYNEQFF.

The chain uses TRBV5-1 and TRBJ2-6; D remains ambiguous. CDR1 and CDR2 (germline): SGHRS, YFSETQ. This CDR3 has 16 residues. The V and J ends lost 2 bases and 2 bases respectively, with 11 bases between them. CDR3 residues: CASSFFMGTGANVLTF. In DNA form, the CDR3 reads TGCGCCAGCAGCTTTTTTATGGGAACTGGGGCCAACGTCCTGACTTTC.

CDR3 sequence reads: CASSRGAREEQYF. The CDR3 nucleotides read TGTGCCAGCAGCCGTGGGGCTCGGGAAGAGCAGTACTTC. The chain uses TRBV11-3 and TRBJ2-7; perhaps D is TRBD1 or TRBD2 (5 bases each). The V gene lost 5 bases and the J gene lost 7 bases, with 15 bases spanning the gap. The CDR3 runs to 13 residues. In germline, CDR1 is SGHNT, CDR2 YENEEA.

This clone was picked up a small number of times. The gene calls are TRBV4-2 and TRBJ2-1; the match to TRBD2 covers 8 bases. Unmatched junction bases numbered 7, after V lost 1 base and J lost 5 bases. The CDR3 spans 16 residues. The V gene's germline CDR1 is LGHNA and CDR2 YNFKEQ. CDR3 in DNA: TGTGCCAGCAGCCAAGGTCCAGCGGGAGCGGACAATGAGCAGTTCTTC. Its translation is CASSQGPAGADNEQFF.

CDR3 sequence reads: CASSWTAAYEQYF. The CDR3, as DNA: TGTGCCAGCAGCTGGACAGCTGCCTACGAGCAGTACTTC. The chain combines TRBV7-2 with TRBJ2-7, with a weak D call TRBD1 (6 bases). The CDR3 totals 13 residues. Trimming stripped 4 bases from V and 2 bases from J, with 9 bases between. Germline V gene lookup returns CDR1 SGHTA and CDR2 FQGNSA.

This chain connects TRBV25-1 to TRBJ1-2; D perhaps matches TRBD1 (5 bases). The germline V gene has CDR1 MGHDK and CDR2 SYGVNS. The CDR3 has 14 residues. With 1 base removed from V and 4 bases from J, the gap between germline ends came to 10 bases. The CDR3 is CASSESWGRYGYTF. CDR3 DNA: TGTGCCAGCAGTGAATCATGGGGCCGCTATGGCTACACCTTC.

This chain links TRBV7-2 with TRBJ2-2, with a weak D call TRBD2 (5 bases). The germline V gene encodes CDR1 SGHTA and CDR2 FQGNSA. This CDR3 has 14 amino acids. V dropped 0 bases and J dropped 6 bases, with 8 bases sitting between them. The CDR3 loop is CASSLARVAGELFF. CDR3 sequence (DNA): TGTGCCAGCAGCTTAGCGCGGGTTGCCGGGGAGCTGTTTTTT.